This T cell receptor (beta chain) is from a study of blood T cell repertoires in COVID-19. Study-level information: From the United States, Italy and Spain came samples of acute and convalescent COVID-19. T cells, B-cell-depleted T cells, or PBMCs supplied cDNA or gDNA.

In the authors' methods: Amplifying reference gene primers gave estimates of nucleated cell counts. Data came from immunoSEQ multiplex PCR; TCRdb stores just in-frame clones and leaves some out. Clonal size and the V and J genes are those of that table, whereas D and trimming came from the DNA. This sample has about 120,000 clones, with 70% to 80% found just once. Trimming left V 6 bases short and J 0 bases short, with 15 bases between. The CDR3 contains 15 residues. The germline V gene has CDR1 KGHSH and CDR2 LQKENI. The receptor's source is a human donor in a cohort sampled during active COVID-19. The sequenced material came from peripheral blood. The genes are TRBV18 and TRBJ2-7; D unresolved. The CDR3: CASSRSSPSSYEQYF. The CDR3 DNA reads TGTGCCAGCTCGCGGTCCAGCCCGAGCTCCTACGAGCAGTACTTC.